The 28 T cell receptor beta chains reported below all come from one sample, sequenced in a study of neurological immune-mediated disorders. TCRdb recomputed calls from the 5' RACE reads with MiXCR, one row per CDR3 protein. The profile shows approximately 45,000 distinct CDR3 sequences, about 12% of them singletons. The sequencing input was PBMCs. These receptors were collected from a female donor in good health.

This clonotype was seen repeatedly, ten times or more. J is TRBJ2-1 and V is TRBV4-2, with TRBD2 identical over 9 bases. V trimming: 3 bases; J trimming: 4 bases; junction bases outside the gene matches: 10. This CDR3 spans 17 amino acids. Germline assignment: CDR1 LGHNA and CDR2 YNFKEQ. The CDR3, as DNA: TGTGCCAGCAGCCATCCCGAAGCGGGGGGTGATTACAATGAGCAGTTCTTC. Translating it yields CASSHPEAGGDYNEQFF.

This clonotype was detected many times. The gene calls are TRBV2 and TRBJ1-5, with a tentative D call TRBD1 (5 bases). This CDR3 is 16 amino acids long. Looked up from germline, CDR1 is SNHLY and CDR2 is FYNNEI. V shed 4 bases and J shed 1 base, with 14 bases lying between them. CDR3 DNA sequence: TGTGCCAGCAGTGCGAGCGTGGGGGTCAGCAATCAGCCCCAGCATTTT. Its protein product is CASSASVGVSNQPQHF.

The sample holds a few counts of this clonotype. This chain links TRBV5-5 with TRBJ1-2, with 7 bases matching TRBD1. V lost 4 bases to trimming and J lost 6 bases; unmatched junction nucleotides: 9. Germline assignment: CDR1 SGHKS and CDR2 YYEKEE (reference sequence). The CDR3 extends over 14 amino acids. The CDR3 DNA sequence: TGTGCCAGCAGCCGGATAGGGGGCGCGAATGGCTACACCTTC. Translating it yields CASSRIGGANGYTF. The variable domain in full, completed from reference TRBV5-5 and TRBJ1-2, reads DAGVTQSPTHLIKTRGQQVTLRCSPISGHKSVSWYQQVLGQGPQFIFQYYEKEERGRGNFPDRFSARQFPNYSSELNVNALLLGDSALYLCASSRIGGANGYTFGSGTRLTVV.

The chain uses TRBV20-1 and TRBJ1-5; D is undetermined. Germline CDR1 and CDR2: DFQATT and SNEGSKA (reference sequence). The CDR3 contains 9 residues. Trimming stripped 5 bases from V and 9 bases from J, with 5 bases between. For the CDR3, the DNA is TGCAGTGCTGGCAGGCCCCAGCATTTT. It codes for CSAGRPQHF.

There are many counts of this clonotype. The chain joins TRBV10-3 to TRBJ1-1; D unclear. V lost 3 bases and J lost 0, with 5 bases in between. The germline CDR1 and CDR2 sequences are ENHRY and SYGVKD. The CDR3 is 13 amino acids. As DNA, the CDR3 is TGTGCCATCAGTGACCGCATGAACACTGAAGCTTTCTTT. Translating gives CAISDRMNTEAFF.

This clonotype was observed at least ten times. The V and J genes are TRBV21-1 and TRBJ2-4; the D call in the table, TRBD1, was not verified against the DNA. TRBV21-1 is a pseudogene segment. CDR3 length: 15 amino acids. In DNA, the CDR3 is TGTGCCAGCAGCCCAAAGACAGGCGGTCAAAACATTCAGTACTTC. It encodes CASSPKTGGQNIQYF.

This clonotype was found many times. CDR3 in DNA: TGCGCCACCAAGCCCGGCAAGGGGATGTCCTACAATGAGCAGTTCTTC. It is translated as CATKPGKGMSYNEQFF. The chain carries TRBV5-1 and TRBJ2-1; tentatively, D is TRBD1 (5 bases). In germline, CDR1 is SGHRS, CDR2 YFSETQ. Trimming removed 9 bases at V and 1 base at J, with 20 bases between. CDR3 length: 16 amino acids.

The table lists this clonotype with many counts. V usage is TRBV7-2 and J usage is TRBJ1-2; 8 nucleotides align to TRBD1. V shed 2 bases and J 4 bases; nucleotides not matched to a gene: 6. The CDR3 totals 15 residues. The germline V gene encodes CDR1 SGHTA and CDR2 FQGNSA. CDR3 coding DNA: TGTGCCAGCAGCTTACAGGGGGCGGGAATCTATGGCTACACCTTC. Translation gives CASSLQGAGIYGYTF.

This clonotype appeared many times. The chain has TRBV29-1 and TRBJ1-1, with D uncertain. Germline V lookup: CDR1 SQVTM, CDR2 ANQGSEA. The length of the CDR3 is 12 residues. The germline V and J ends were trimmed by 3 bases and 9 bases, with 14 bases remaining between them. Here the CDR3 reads CSVDPGQDKAFF. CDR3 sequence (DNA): TGCAGCGTTGACCCAGGCCAGGATAAAGCTTTCTTT. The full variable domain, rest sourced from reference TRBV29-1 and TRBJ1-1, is SAVISQKPSRDICQRGTSLTIQCQVDSQVTMMFWYRQQPGQSLTLIATANQGSEATYESGFVIDKFPISRPNLTFSTLTVSNMSPEDSSIYLCSVDPGQDKAFFGQGTRLTVV.

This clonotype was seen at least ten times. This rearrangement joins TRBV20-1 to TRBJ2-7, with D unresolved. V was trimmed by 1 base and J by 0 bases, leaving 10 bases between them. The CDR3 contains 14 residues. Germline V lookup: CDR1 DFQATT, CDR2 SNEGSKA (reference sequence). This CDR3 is CSARALTYSYEQYF. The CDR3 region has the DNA TGCAGTGCTAGAGCCCTCACCTACTCCTACGAGCAGTACTTC.

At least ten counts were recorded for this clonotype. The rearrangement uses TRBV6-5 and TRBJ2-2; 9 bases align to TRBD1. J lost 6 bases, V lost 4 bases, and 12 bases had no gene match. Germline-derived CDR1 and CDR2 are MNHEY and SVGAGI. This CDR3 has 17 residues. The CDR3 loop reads CASSLSQGALAAGELFF. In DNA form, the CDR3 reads TGTGCCAGCAGTTTGTCACAGGGGGCGCTGGCCGCCGGGGAGCTGTTTTTT.

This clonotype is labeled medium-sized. The CDR3 DNA follows: TGTGCCAGCAGCCAAGATGAAAGCGGGGGTTACAATGAGCAGTTCTTC. This encodes CASSQDESGGYNEQFF. The chain joins TRBV3-1 to TRBJ2-1; TRBD2 matches at 8 bases. V was pared by 0 bases and J by 4 bases, with 5 bases of the junction left unmatched. Germline V gene sequence: CDR1 LGHDT, CDR2 YNNKEL (reference sequence). CDR3 length: 16 residues.

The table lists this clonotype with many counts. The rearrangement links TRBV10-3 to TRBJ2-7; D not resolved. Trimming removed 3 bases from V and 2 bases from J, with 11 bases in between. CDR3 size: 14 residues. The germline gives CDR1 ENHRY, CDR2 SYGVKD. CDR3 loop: CAISDPLLTYEQYF. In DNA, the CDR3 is TGTGCCATCAGTGATCCTCTACTTACCTACGAGCAGTACTTC.

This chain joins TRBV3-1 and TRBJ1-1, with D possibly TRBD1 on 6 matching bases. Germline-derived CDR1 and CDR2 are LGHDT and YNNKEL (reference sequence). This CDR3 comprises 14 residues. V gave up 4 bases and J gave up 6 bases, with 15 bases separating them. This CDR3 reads CASSPGTFASEAFF. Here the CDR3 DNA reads TGTGCCAGCAGCCCCGGGACATTTGCGTCTGAAGCTTTCTTT.

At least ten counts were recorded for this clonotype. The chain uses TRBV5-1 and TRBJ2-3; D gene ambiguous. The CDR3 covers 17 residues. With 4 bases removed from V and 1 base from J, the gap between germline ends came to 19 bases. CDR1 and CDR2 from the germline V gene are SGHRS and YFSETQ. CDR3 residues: CASSGETGRKGTDTQYF. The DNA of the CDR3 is TGCGCCAGCAGCGGCGAAACGGGCAGGAAAGGCACAGATACGCAGTATTTT.

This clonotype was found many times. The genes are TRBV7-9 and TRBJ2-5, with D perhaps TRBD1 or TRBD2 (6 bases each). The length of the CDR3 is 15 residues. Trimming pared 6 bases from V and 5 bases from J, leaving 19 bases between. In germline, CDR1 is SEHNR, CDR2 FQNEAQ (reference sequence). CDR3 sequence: CASRGAGTPRETQYF. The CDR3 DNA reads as TGTGCCAGCAGGGGGGCTGGGACTCCCCGGGAGACCCAGTACTTC.

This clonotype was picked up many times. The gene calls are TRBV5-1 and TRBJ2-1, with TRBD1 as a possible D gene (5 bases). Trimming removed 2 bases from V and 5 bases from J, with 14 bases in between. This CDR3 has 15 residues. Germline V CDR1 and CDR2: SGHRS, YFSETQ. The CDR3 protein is CASSLSIDRNNEQFF. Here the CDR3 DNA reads TGCGCCAGCAGCTTATCAATCGACAGAAACAATGAGCAGTTCTTC. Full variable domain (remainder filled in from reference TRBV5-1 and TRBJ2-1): KAGVTQTPRYLIKTRGQQVTLSCSPISGHRSVSWYQQTPGQGLQFLFEYFSETQRNKGNFPGRFSGRQFSNSRSEMNVSTLELGDSALYLCASSLSIDRNNEQFFGPGTRLTVL.

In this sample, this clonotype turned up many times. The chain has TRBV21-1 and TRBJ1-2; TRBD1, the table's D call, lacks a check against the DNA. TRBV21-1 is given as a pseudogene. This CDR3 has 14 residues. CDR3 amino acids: CASRPGQTNYGYTF. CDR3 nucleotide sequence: TGTGCCAGCAGGCCGGGACAGACGAACTATGGCTACACCTTC.

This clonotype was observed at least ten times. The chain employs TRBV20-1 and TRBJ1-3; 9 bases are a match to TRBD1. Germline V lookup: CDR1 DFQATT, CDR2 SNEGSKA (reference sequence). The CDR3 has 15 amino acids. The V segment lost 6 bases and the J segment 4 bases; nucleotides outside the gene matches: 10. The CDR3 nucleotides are TGCAGTGCAAGCCAACAGGGGGCGTGGGGAAACACCATATATTTT. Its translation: CSASQQGAWGNTIYF.

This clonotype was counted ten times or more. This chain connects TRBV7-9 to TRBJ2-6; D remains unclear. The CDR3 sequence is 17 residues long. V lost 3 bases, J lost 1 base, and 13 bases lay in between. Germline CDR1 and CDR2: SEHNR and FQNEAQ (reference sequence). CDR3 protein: CASSFPRPSSGANVLTF. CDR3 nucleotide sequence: TGTGCCAGCAGCTTTCCGAGACCTTCGTCTGGGGCCAACGTCCTGACTTTC.

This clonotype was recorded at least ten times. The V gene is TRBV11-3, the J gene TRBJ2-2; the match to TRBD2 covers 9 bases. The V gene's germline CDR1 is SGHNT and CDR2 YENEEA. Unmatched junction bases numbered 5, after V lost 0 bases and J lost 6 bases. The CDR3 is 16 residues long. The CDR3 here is CASSLDGLANPGELFF. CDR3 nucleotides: TGTGCCAGCAGCTTAGATGGACTAGCGAATCCCGGGGAGCTGTTTTTT.

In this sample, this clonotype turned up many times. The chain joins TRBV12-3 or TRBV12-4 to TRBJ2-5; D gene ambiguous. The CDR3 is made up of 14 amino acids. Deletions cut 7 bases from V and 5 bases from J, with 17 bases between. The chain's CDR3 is CASKASLARETQYF. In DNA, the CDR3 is TGTGCCAGCAAGGCCAGTTTGGCGCGGGAGACCCAGTACTTC.

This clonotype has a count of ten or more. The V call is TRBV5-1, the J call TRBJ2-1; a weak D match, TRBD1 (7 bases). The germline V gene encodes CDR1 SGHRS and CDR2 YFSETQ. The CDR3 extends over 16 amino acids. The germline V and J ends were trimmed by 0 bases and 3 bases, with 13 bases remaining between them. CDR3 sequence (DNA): TGCGCCAGCAGCTTGGGGGGCAGGGGGGACTACAATGAGCAGTTCTTC. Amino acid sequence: CASSLGGRGDYNEQFF.

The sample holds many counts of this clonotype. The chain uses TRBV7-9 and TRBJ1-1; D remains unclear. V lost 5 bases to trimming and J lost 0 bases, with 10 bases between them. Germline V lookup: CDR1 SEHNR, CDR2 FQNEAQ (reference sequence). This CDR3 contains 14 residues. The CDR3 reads CASSPNSLNTEAFF. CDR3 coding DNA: TGTGCCAGCAGCCCTAACTCTCTGAACACTGAAGCTTTCTTT.

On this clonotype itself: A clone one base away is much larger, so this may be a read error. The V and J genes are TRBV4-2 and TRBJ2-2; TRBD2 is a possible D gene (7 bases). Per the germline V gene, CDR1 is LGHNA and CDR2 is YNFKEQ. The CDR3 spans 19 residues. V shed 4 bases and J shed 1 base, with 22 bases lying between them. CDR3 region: CASSRSGTRHMGNTGELFF. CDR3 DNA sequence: TGTGCCAGCAGCCGGAGCGGGACACGACACATGGGGAACACCGGGGAGCTGTTTTTT.

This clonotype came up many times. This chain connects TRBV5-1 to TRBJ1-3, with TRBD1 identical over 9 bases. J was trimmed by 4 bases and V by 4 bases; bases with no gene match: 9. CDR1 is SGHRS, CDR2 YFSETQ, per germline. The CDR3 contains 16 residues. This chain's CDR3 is CASSPPGTGQGNTIYF. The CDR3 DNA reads TGCGCCAGCAGCCCACCTGGGACAGGGCAAGGAAACACCATATATTTT.

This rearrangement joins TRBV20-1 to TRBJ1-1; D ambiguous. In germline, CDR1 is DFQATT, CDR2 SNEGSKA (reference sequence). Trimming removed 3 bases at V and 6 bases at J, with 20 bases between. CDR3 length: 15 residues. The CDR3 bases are TGCAGTGCTAGTCCCGAGAAGGGATTAAGGGCTGAAGCTTTCTTT. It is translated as CSASPEKGLRAEAFF.

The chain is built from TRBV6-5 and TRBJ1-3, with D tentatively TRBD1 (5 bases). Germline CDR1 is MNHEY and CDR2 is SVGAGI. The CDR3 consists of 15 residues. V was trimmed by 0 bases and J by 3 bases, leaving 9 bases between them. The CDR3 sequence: CASSYSRQLGNTIYF. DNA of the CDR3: TGTGCCAGCAGTTACTCGAGACAGCTTGGAAACACCATATATTTT.